This TCR beta chain was profiled in a study of cytomegalovirus exposure and HLA in healthy donors. The CDR3 length is 18 residues. Researchers ran the PCR with 60 Vbeta and 13 Jbeta primers. TCRdb keeps only in-frame clones here, not all; method: immunoSEQ multiplex PCR. The sample shows over 150,000 clones, approximately 85% of them seen only once. For this clone: The antigen is not known.

Notes on the study in general: CMV serostatus was the sole immune exposure data available.

This receptor was taken from a man between 45 and 60 years old in good health and CMV-seropositive. The chain uses TRBV21-1 and TRBJ1-6. TRBV21-1 is a documented pseudogene. Sequences were obtained from PBMCs. The CDR3 here is CASSPVTGTSSYNSPLHF. The CDR3 DNA reads TGTGCCAGCAGCCCCGTGACAGGGACTAGCTCCTATAATTCACCCCTCCACTTT.